The sequence of this T cell receptor (beta chain) was determined in a study of T-cell memory formation after mild COVID-19. In the study overall: TCR clusters showed largely donor specificity. Whole-study results and caveats: Mainly in CM and EM were contracting CD4+ clones; CD8+ were in EMRA. Among clones contracting day 15 to 85, CD4/CD8 was balanced, whereas later expanders leaned CD4+.

Using constant-segment primers, 5'RACE produced TCR alpha and TCR beta cDNA libraries carrying sample barcodes and UMIs. Each CDR3 protein gets one entry after TCRdb re-called the 5' RACE reads with MiXCR. This sample has approximately 250,000 distinct CDR3 sequences; about a sixth occur once, and the top ten carry 22%. Notes on this clonotype: Its antigen remains unknown.

Germline loops: CDR1 SGHKS, CDR2 YYEKEE (reference sequence). Trimming took 7 bases from V and 3 from J, leaving 11 bases between them. The CDR3 totals 13 residues. V usage is TRBV5-5 and J usage is TRBJ2-1; D is undetermined. The receptor was isolated from a man aged 18 to 30 who had mild COVID-19 (a few samples of this study predate the infection). Cell type and time point are not known. Sequencing was performed on PBMCs or a T cell subset sorted from them (not recorded which). CDR3: CASGWFLYNEQFF. The DNA for the CDR3 is TGTGCCAGCGGCTGGTTTCTCTACAATGAGCAGTTCTTC.